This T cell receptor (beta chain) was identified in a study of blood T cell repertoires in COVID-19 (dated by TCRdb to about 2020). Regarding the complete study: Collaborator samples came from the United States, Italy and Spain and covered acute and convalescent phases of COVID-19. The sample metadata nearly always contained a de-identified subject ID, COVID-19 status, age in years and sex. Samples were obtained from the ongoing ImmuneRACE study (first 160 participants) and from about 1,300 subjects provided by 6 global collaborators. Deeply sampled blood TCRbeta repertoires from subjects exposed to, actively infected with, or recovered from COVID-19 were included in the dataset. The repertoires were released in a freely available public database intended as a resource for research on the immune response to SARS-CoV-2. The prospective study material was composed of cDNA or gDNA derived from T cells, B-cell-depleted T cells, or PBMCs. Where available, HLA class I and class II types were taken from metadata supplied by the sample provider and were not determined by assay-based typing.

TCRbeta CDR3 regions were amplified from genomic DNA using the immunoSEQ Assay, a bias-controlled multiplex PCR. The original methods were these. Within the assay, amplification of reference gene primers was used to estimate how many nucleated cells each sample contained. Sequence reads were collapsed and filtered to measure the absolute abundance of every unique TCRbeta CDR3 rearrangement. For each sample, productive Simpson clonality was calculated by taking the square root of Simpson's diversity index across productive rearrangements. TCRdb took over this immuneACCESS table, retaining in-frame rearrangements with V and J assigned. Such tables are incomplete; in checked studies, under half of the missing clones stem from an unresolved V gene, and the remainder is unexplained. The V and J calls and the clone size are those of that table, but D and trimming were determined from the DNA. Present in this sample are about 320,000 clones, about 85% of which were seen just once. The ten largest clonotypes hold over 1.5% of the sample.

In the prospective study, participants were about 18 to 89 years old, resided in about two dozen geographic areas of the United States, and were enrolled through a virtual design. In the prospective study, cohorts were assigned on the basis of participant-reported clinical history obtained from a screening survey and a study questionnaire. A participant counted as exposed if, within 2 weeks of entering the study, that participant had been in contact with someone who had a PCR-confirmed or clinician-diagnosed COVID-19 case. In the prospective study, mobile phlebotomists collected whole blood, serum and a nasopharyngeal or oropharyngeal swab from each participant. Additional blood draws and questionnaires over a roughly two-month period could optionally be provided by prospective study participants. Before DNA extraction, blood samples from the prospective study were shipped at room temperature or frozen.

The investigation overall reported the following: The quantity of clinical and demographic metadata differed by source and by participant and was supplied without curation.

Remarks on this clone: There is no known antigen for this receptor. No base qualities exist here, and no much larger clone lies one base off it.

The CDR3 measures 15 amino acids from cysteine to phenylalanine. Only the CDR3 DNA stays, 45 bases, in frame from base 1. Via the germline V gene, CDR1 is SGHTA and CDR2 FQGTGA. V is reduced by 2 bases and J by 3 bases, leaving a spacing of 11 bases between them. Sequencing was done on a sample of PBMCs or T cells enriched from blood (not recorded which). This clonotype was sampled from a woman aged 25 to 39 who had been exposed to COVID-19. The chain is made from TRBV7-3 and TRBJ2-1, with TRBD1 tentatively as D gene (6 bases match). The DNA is TGTGCCAGCAGCTTACCAGGGGTTAGCTACAATGAGCAGTTCTTC. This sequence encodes CASSLPGVSYNEQFF.